This TCR beta chain was sequenced in a study of blood T cell repertoires in COVID-19. The data were produced by immunoSEQ multiplex PCR, yet TCRdb's version contains in-frame clones alone and is incomplete. The sample holds 40,000 to 55,000 clones, more than 75% seen once. Per germline, CDR1 SGDLS and CDR2 YYNGEE. With 2 bases removed from V and 4 bases from J, the gap between germline ends came to 9 bases. The CDR3 spans 13 residues. Sample: peripheral blood. The source of this sequence is a man aged 50-60 years with active COVID-19. The chain is built from TRBV9 and TRBJ1-1; D remains unclear. CDR3 coding DNA: TGTGCCAGCAGCGTGGGAGGGCGCACTGAAGCTTTCTTT. Its protein product is CASSVGGRTEAFF.